The 29 T cell receptor beta chains given below trace back to one sample, sequenced in a study of PD-1 blockade in classical Hodgkin lymphoma. TCRdb's copy holds only in-frame clones and misses some; the assay was immunoSEQ multiplex PCR. The repertoire consists of about 21,000 clones, with roughly 72% occurring once and the leading ten covering over 20%. Brentuximab vedotin exposure varied, and every patient relapsed after autologous stem cell transplantation. The specimen comprised peripheral blood mononuclear cells (PBMCs), sampled at baseline. All receptors come from a human donor with classical Hodgkin lymphoma.

The chain combines TRBV5-4 with TRBJ2-5; 7 bases align to TRBD2. The CDR3 runs 14 residues. Per the germline V gene, CDR1 is SGHNT and CDR2 is YYREEE (reference sequence). Losses at the gene ends were 4 bases for V and 1 base for J; bases not matched to a gene: 4. CDR3 DNA: TGTGCCAGCAGCCGAAGACTAGCCCAAGAGACCCAGTACTTC. Encoded protein: CASSRRLAQETQYF.

This chain joins TRBV19 and TRBJ1-5; 9 bases map to TRBD1. CDR1 LNHDA and CDR2 SQIVND come from the germline V gene (reference sequence). This CDR3 spans 15 amino acids. The V gene end was trimmed by 6 bases and the J gene end by 5 bases; junction bases not matched to a gene: 8. The CDR3: CASSDRGAYDQPQHF. CDR3 sequence (DNA): TGTGCCAGTAGCGACAGGGGGGCGTACGATCAGCCCCAGCATTTT.

The rearrangement links TRBV6-1 to TRBJ2-1, with D unclear. Germline V CDR1 and CDR2: MNHNS, SASEGT. CDR3 size: 13 residues. Trimming removed 3 bases at V and 6 bases at J, with 9 bases between. CDR3 in amino acids: CASSEIRVNEQFF. The CDR3 DNA reads as TGTGCCAGCAGTGAGATTCGGGTCAATGAGCAGTTCTTC.

This chain joins TRBV20-1 and TRBJ2-5; no firm D call. The CDR3 totals 10 residues. Germline V gene data show CDR1 as DFQATT and CDR2 as SNEGSKA (reference sequence). V dropped 2 bases and J dropped 6 bases, with 4 bases sitting between them. The CDR3 DNA reads as TGCAGTGCTAGATACCAGACCCAGTACTTC. It yields the protein CSARYQTQYF.

The chain uses TRBV27 and TRBJ1-6; D may be TRBD1 (5 bases). CDR1 is MNHEY, CDR2 SMNVEV, per germline (reference sequence). The CDR3 runs 16 residues. Trimming left V 5 bases short and J 3 bases short, with 14 bases between. This CDR3 is CASSLRGTIYNSPLHF. CDR3 DNA sequence: TGTGCCAGCAGTCTCCGCGGGACTATCTATAATTCACCCCTCCACTTT.

The chain has TRBV7-2 and TRBJ2-1, with a weak D call TRBD2 (6 bases). CDR1 SGHTA and CDR2 FQGNSA come from the germline V gene. V lost 1 base to trimming and J lost 7 bases, with 14 bases between them. The CDR3 consists of 15 residues. CDR3 in amino acids: CASSLVSGSLNEQFF. CDR3 DNA: TGTGCCAGCAGCTTAGTGAGCGGGTCTTTGAATGAGCAGTTCTTC.

The CDR3 here is CASSEAGVGSYEKLFF. The CDR3 DNA sequence: TGTGCCAGCAGTGAAGCGGGGGTAGGGTCATATGAAAAACTGTTTTTT. This chain links TRBV2 with TRBJ1-4, with D tentatively TRBD1 (5 bases). V was clipped by 0 bases and J by 6 bases, with 14 bases between them. This CDR3 spans 16 amino acids. Germline V CDR1 and CDR2: SNHLY, FYNNEI.

This chain links TRBV5-1 with TRBJ2-7, with a tentative D call TRBD1 (5 bases). Trimming stripped 4 bases from V and 6 bases from J, with 14 bases between. Per germline, CDR1 SGHRS and CDR2 YFSETQ. This CDR3 region has 13 residues. The CDR3 DNA follows: TGCGCCAGCAGCCAGGGCCTTCCGGGCGAGCAGTACTTC. This encodes CASSQGLPGEQYF.

This clone came up a few times. V is TRBV28 and J is TRBJ1-4, with 9 bases identical to TRBD1. Trimming at V came to 4 bases and at J to 3 bases, leaving 9 bases not matched to a gene. The length of the CDR3 is 17 residues. Looked up from germline, CDR1 is MDHEN and CDR2 is SYDVKM. The CDR3 region has the DNA TGTGCCAGCAGTTCAGAACAGGGGGCTTTGGCTAATGAAAAACTGTTTTTT. It translates to CASSSEQGALANEKLFF.

The sample holds a few counts of this clone. The chain is built from TRBV6-6 and TRBJ2-5; TRBD2 matches 11 bases. The CDR3 sequence is 14 residues long. Germline V CDR1 and CDR2: MNHNY, SVGAGI (reference sequence). The V segment lost 5 bases and the J segment 3 bases; nucleotides outside the gene matches: 2. Here the CDR3 DNA reads TGTGCCAGCAGTGTGGGACTAGCGGAAGAGACCCAGTACTTC. It is translated as CASSVGLAEETQYF.

The chain couples TRBV5-1 to TRBJ2-7, with 9 bases aligning to TRBD2. The V gene's germline CDR1 is SGHRS and CDR2 YFSETQ. J lost 1 base, V lost 4 bases, and 6 bases had no gene match. The CDR3 is made up of 15 amino acids. CDR3 DNA: TGCGCCAGCAGCGGAATAGCGGGGGATTCCTACGAGCAGTACTTC. It specifies CASSGIAGDSYEQYF.

This clone was counted only a few times. The chain recombines TRBV7-3 with TRBJ2-3; 10 nucleotides align to TRBD2. This CDR3 comprises 16 residues. Germline-derived CDR1 and CDR2 are SGHTA and FQGTGA. Trimming at V came to 1 base and at J to 1 base, leaving 2 bases not matched to a gene. Written as DNA, the CDR3 is TGTGCCAGCAGCTTAAACCTAGCGGGAGGCACAGATACGCAGTATTTT. Translating it yields CASSLNLAGGTDTQYF.

This chain joins TRBV29-1 and TRBJ2-1; 15 bases are shared with TRBD2. V shed 6 bases and J 1 base; nucleotides not matched to a gene: 4. The CDR3 runs 16 residues. CDR1 and CDR2 (germline): SQVTM, ANQGSEA. CDR3 residues: CSVTGLAGGSYNEQFF. DNA of the CDR3: TGCAGCGTCACGGGACTAGCGGGAGGTTCCTACAATGAGCAGTTCTTC.

This chain links TRBV6-5 with TRBJ1-2; D call uncertain. The CDR3 has 13 residues. Germline V gene data show CDR1 as MNHEY and CDR2 as SVGAGI. Trimming took off 7 bases at V and 0 bases at J, with 9 bases between the two ends. The CDR3 nucleotides read TGTGCCAGCACCCCCAGGCCTAACTATGGCTACACCTTC. Translating gives CASTPRPNYGYTF.

This clone has just one count. The gene calls are TRBV14 and TRBJ2-1; tentatively, D is TRBD2 (6 bases). This CDR3 comprises 13 residues. The V and J ends lost 4 bases and 5 bases respectively, with 9 bases between them. The germline V gene encodes CDR1 SGHDN and CDR2 FVKESK. The CDR3: CASSRTINNEQFF. Written as DNA, the CDR3 is TGTGCCAGCAGCCGGACTATAAACAATGAGCAGTTCTTC.

This chain uses TRBV5-1 with TRBJ2-2; TRBD1 matches at 9 bases. The CDR3 covers 15 residues. J lost 4 bases, V lost 4 bases, and 5 bases had no gene match. Germline V gene lookup returns CDR1 SGHRS and CDR2 YFSETQ. The CDR3 spells CASSPGQGGTGELFF. The CDR3 nucleotides read TGCGCCAGCAGCCCGGGACAGGGAGGCACCGGGGAGCTGTTTTTT.

This clone was counted between two and nine times. The gene calls are TRBV11-2 and TRBJ1-6; possible D gene TRBD1, 6 bases. The CDR3 runs to 18 residues. CDR1 is SGHAT, CDR2 FQNNGV, per germline. Trimming removed 1 base from V and 6 bases from J, with 19 bases in between. CDR3 protein: CASSLGRGRGWFNSPLHF. The CDR3 DNA reads TGTGCCAGCAGCTTAGGCCGAGGCAGGGGTTGGTTTAATTCACCCCTCCACTTT.

This clone turned up a few times. This rearrangement joins TRBV5-4 to TRBJ2-7; TRBD2 might be the D (5 bases). V was clipped by 0 bases and J by 4 bases, with 8 bases between them. The CDR3 contains 13 residues. Looked up from germline, CDR1 is SGHNT and CDR2 is YYREEE (reference sequence). CDR3 protein: CASSLERAYEQYF. The CDR3 DNA reads as TGTGCCAGCAGCTTGGAGAGGGCGTACGAGCAGTACTTC. Drawing the rest from reference TRBV5-4 and TRBJ2-7, the complete variable domain is ETGVTQSPTHLIKTRGQQVTLRCSSQSGHNTVSWYQQALGQGPQFIFQYYREEENGRGNFPPRFSGLQFPNYSSELNVNALELDDSALYLCASSLERAYEQYFGPGTRLTVT.

V and J are TRBV27 and TRBJ2-1; D ambiguous. The ends were cut back, 7 bases at V and 0 bases at J, with 10 bases in the middle. Germline loops: CDR1 MNHEY, CDR2 SMNVEV (reference sequence). The CDR3 is 14 amino acids. CDR3 nucleotides: TGTGCCAGCACAGATTTTAGCTCCTACAATGAGCAGTTCTTC. Translating gives CASTDFSSYNEQFF.

The chain employs TRBV4-2 and TRBJ1-2, with unresolved D. The germline V gene encodes CDR1 LGHNA and CDR2 YNFKEQ. Trimming shortened V by 0 bases and J by 4 bases, and 9 bases separated the two germline ends. This CDR3 contains 14 residues. CDR3 protein: CASSQELFGYGYTF. The CDR3 DNA follows: TGTGCCAGCAGCCAAGAGCTTTTTGGCTATGGCTACACCTTC.

The rearrangement uses TRBV27 and TRBJ2-7; D possibly uses TRBD1 or TRBD2 (5 bases each). There are 12 residues in the CDR3. With 3 bases removed from V and 4 bases from J, the gap between germline ends came to 7 bases. In germline, CDR1 is MNHEY, CDR2 SMNVEV (reference sequence). CDR3 loop: CASSFWGYEQYF. CDR3 nucleotides: TGTGCCAGCAGTTTCTGGGGGTACGAGCAGTACTTC.

The genes are TRBV13 and TRBJ1-3; D ambiguous. V gave up 4 bases and J gave up 9 bases, with 7 bases separating them. The CDR3 spans 11 residues. Germline CDR1 and CDR2: PRHDT and FYEKMQ (reference sequence). CDR3 loop: CASSSLSTIYF. In DNA, the CDR3 is TGTGCCAGCAGCTCTCTTAGCACCATATATTTT.

This CDR3 reads CASSLWGTYGYTF. For the CDR3, the DNA is TGTGCCAGCAGCTTGTGGGGGACCTATGGCTACACCTTC. The chain has TRBV5-8 and TRBJ1-2; tentatively, D is TRBD1 (5 bases). CDR1 and CDR2 (germline): SGHTS, YDEGEE. The CDR3 consists of 13 residues. The V gene lost 1 base and the J gene lost 4 bases, with 8 bases spanning the gap.

The J gene is TRBJ1-4, the V gene TRBV11-3; possible D gene TRBD1, 6 bases. The CDR3 contains 15 residues. The germline V gene encodes CDR1 SGHNT and CDR2 YENEEA. The V end lost 2 bases, the J end lost 6 bases, and 13 bases lay between the germline ends. CDR3 DNA sequence: TGTGCCAGCAGCTTATCATCCACAGGGTATGAAAAACTGTTTTTT. Translating it yields CASSLSSTGYEKLFF.

The chain joins TRBV29-1 to TRBJ1-2; 9 positions match TRBD1. Germline lookup yields CDR1 SQVTM and CDR2 ANQGSEA. V lost 4 bases and J lost 10; bases outside the gene matches: 10. The length of the CDR3 is 13 residues. The CDR3 loop is CSVGTGVLGDYTF. CDR3 DNA: TGCAGCGTTGGGACAGGGGTTCTTGGCGACTACACCTTC.

CDR3 region: CATSRGFSGETQYF. Here the CDR3 DNA reads TGTGCCACCAGCAGAGGGTTTAGCGGGGAGACCCAGTACTTC. The rearrangement links TRBV15 to TRBJ2-5; 7 bases agree with TRBD2. V lost 1 base and J lost 5; bases outside the gene matches: 4. CDR1 and CDR2 (germline): LNHNV, YYDKDF (reference sequence). This CDR3 is 14 amino acids long.

This chain uses TRBV4-1 with TRBJ2-7; D gene unclear. Trimming pared 0 bases from V and 0 bases from J, leaving 24 bases between. Germline loops: CDR1 MGHRA, CDR2 YSYEKL. This CDR3 contains 20 residues. The CDR3 is CASSQDHRVYDPTSSYEQYF. Here the CDR3 DNA reads TGCGCCAGCAGCCAAGACCATAGGGTTTACGATCCGACCTCCTCCTACGAGCAGTACTTC.

The chain's CDR3 is CSVAGPPPYEQYF. DNA of the CDR3: TGCAGCGTTGCCGGGCCCCCCCCCTACGAGCAGTACTTC. This chain connects TRBV29-1 to TRBJ2-7, with D uncertain. In germline, CDR1 is SQVTM, CDR2 ANQGSEA. Deletions cut 4 bases from V and 2 bases from J, with 12 bases between. The CDR3 runs to 13 residues.

The chain carries TRBV28 and TRBJ2-7; tentatively, D is TRBD1 or TRBD2 (5 bases each). CDR3 size: 11 residues. The germline gives CDR1 MDHEN, CDR2 SYDVKM. V gave up 6 bases and J gave up 4 bases, with 7 bases separating them. The CDR3 sequence is CASSREYEQYF. The CDR3 DNA is TGTGCCAGCAGCAGGGAGTACGAGCAGTACTTC.